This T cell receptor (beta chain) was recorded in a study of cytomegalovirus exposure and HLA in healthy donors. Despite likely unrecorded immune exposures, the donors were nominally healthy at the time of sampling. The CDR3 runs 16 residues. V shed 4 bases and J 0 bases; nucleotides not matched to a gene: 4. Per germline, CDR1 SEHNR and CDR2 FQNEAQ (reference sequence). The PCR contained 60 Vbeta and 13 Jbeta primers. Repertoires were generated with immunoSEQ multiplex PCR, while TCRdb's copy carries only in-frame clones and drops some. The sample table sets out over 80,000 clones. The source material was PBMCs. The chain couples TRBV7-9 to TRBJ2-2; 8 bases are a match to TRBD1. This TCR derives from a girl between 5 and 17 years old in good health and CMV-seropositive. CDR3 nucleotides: TGTGCCAGCAGCTCGACAGGGGCGTCGAACACCGGGGAGCTGTTTTTT. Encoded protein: CASSSTGASNTGELFF.